These 30 T cell receptor beta chains originate from one sample sequenced in a study of Ad26.COV2.S vaccination and SARS-CoV-2 variants. Sequencing was performed with immunoSEQ multiplex PCR; in TCRdb, only in-frame clones are kept and a portion is missing. The table includes roughly 420,000 clones, 89% detected once. Treatment described: 19 received Ad26.COV2.S at low or high dose, single or two shots; 5 received placebo; per-sample allocation not given. The study sampled participants on day 63 after the first vaccine or placebo injection. This material consisted of peripheral blood, taken in a trial of Ad26.COV2.S vaccine versus placebo. These receptors all come from a person aged 18-60 years who received the Ad26.COV2.S COVID-19 vaccine or a placebo.

The V gene is TRBV24-1, the J gene TRBJ2-3; D may be TRBD1 (6 bases). Trimming stripped 4 bases from V and 1 base from J, with 14 bases between. CDR1 is KGHDR, CDR2 SFDVKD, per germline. The CDR3 extends over 16 amino acids. CDR3 nucleotides: TGTGCCACCAGTGACCCGGCAGGGGACGGCACAGATACGCAGTATTTT. This translates into CATSDPAGDGTDTQYF.

This chain joins TRBV7-8 and TRBJ2-4; 12 positions agree with TRBD1. The CDR3 totals 14 residues. The V gene end was trimmed by 3 bases and the J gene end by 8 bases; junction bases not matched to a gene: 2. The V gene's germline CDR1 is SGHVS and CDR2 FQNEAQ. DNA of the CDR3: TGTGCCAGCAGCTTGGGGACAGGGGGCCACATTCAGTACTTC. It is translated as CASSLGTGGHIQYF.

The chain is built from TRBV20-1 and TRBJ2-6; D ambiguous. V lost 3 bases and J 1 base, leaving 7 bases between the germline ends. Germline CDR1 DFQATT, CDR2 SNEGSKA (reference sequence). There are 14 residues in the CDR3. The CDR3 sequence: CSASSLSGANVLTF. As DNA, the CDR3 is TGCAGTGCTAGTTCCCTTTCTGGGGCCAACGTCCTGACTTTC.

J is TRBJ2-6 and V is TRBV19; D may match TRBD1 or TRBD2 (5 bases each). This CDR3 is built from 16 residues. The germline V gene encodes CDR1 LNHDA and CDR2 SQIVND (reference sequence). Trimming took off 3 bases at V and 0 bases at J, with 9 bases between the two ends. The CDR3 sequence: CASSIRGLSGANVLTF. DNA of the CDR3: TGTGCCAGTAGTATCCGGGGCCTCTCTGGGGCCAACGTCCTGACTTTC.

The genes are TRBV28 and TRBJ1-5, with TRBD1 matching 8 bases. The CDR3 extends over 20 amino acids. The germline CDR1 and CDR2 sequences are MDHEN and SYDVKM. Germline trimming cut 5 bases from V and 2 bases from J; bases unmatched to any gene: 20. CDR3 bases: TGTGCCAGCAGTCTCCCATTTCCTGACAGGGGCGTTAGAGGCAATCAGCCCCAGCATTTT. Translating it yields CASSLPFPDRGVRGNQPQHF. Together with reference TRBV28 and TRBJ1-5, the CDR3 gives the full variable domain: DVKVTQSSRYLVKRTGEKVFLECVQDMDHENMFWYRQDPGLGLRLIYFSYDVKMKEKGDIPEGYSVSREKKERFSLILESASTNQTSMYLCASSLPFPDRGVRGNQPQHFGDGTRLSIL.

V is TRBV6-6 and J is TRBJ2-1; D uncertain. Germline V CDR1 and CDR2: MNHNY, SVGAGI (reference sequence). The CDR3 runs to 13 residues. The V end lost 4 bases, the J end lost 8 bases, and 12 bases lay between the germline ends. CDR3 bases: TGTGCCAGCAGTTTCTCCTATGTAGATGAGCAGTTCTTC. Translated: CASSFSYVDEQFF.

J is TRBJ1-4 and V is TRBV4-3; D remains ambiguous. Trimming removed 2 bases at V and 7 bases at J, with 20 bases between. Germline CDR1 LGHNA, CDR2 YSLEER. The CDR3 sequence is 17 residues long. The DNA for the CDR3 is TGCGCCAGCAGCCAATCCGTTCGGCCCCATTTTACTGAAAAACTGTTTTTT. This translates into CASSQSVRPHFTEKLFF.

A note on this clone: Other DNA variants within this sample encode the same CDR3. This chain links TRBV7-3 with TRBJ2-3; D gene ambiguous. Trimming shortened V by 1 base and J by 0 bases, and 2 bases separated the two germline ends. Germline assignment: CDR1 SGHTA and CDR2 FQGTGA. The length of the CDR3 is 13 residues. CDR3 in amino acids: CASSLSSTDTQYF. The CDR3 coding sequence is TGTGCCAGCAGCTTAAGTAGCACAGATACGCAGTATTTT.

This chain uses TRBV7-2 with TRBJ1-1; D ambiguous. CDR3 size: 16 residues. V lost 5 bases and J 4 bases, leaving 20 bases between the germline ends. Germline CDR1 SGHTA, CDR2 FQGNSA. Here the CDR3 DNA reads TGTGCCAGCAGCCCTACTCGGACGATAAGAAGCACTGAAGCTTTCTTT. Its translation: CASSPTRTIRSTEAFF.

V is TRBV24-1 and J is TRBJ2-1, with D possibly called TRBD1 or TRBD2 (5 bases each). Trimming removed 6 bases at V and 0 bases at J, with 11 bases between. This CDR3 spans 15 amino acids. Germline loops: CDR1 KGHDR, CDR2 SFDVKD. CDR3 DNA sequence: TGTGCCACCAGTTCCCCCGGGGCCTCCTACAATGAGCAGTTCTTC. Its protein product is CATSSPGASYNEQFF.

The gene calls are TRBV30 and TRBJ1-3; D is undetermined. Per germline, CDR1 GTSNPN and CDR2 SVGIG (reference sequence). The V end was cut by 3 bases, the J end by 5 bases, with 5 bases between. The CDR3 is made up of 11 amino acids. CDR3: CAWSQRNTIYF. The CDR3 nucleotides are TGTGCCTGGAGCCAGAGAAACACCATATATTTT.

The gene calls are TRBV5-1 and TRBJ2-5; D is undetermined. V was shortened by 0 bases and J by 4 bases, with 10 bases between the two germline ends. Germline V CDR1 and CDR2: SGHRS, YFSETQ. The CDR3 extends over 14 amino acids. CDR3 loop: CASSLEQILETQYF. CDR3 DNA: TGCGCCAGCAGCTTGGAACAGATCCTAGAGACCCAGTACTTC.

In its sample, this clone was seen a few times. The chain recombines TRBV5-1 with TRBJ1-2; no clear D. Germline V CDR1 and CDR2: SGHRS, YFSETQ. V was cut by 4 bases and J by 8 bases, with 15 bases left in between. This CDR3 spans 13 amino acids. For the CDR3, the DNA is TGCGCCAGCAGCGCCGCCCCCCCGCGGGGCTACACCTTC. It codes for CASSAAPPRGYTF. The full variable domain, rest sourced from reference TRBV5-1 and TRBJ1-2, is KAGVTQTPRYLIKTRGQQVTLSCSPISGHRSVSWYQQTPGQGLQFLFEYFSETQRNKGNFPGRFSGRQFSNSRSEMNVSTLELGDSALYLCASSAAPPRGYTFGSGTRLTVV.

J is TRBJ1-6 and V is TRBV2; no clear D. Germline values: CDR1 SNHLY, CDR2 FYNNEI. The V gene lost 3 bases and the J gene lost 10 bases, with 10 bases spanning the gap. The CDR3 has 13 residues. The CDR3 loop reads CASSDSRGSPLHF. The CDR3 nucleotides read TGTGCCAGCAGTGATTCTCGAGGATCACCCCTCCACTTT.

The J gene is TRBJ1-4, the V gene TRBV29-1, with 7 bases matching TRBD1. Germline V gene sequence: CDR1 SQVTM, CDR2 ANQGSEA. This CDR3 has 13 amino acids. V lost 5 bases and J lost 8; bases outside the gene matches: 8. The CDR3 sequence: CSVLTGSAEKLFF. CDR3 sequence (DNA): TGCAGCGTTCTGACAGGGTCGGCGGAAAAACTGTTTTTT.

J is TRBJ1-5 and V is TRBV5-6; D uncertain. With 4 bases removed from V and 0 bases from J, the gap between germline ends came to 11 bases. The length of the CDR3 is 15 residues. Germline V gives CDR1 SGHDT, CDR2 YYEEEE. The CDR3 region is CASSRGTYSNQPQHF. In nucleotides, the CDR3 is TGTGCCAGCAGCCGTGGCACGTATAGCAATCAGCCCCAGCATTTT.

This clone was counted a single time. The rearrangement joins TRBV30 to TRBJ2-5; no clear D. V lost 1 base to trimming and J lost 4 bases, with 7 bases between them. This CDR3 has 12 amino acids. CDR1 and CDR2 from the germline V gene are GTSNPN and SVGIG (reference sequence). This CDR3 reads CAWSEVPETQYF. CDR3 bases: TGTGCCTGGAGTGAGGTTCCAGAGACCCAGTACTTC.

The gene calls are TRBV6-5 and TRBJ2-2; the D gene is possibly TRBD2 (6 bases). Trimming cost V 5 bases and J 4 bases, with 11 bases left between them. In germline, CDR1 is MNHEY, CDR2 SVGAGI. The CDR3 contains 14 residues. CDR3 bases: TGTGCCAGCAGTAAACGGGGGATCACCGGGGAGCTGTTTTTT. This encodes CASSKRGITGELFF.

J is TRBJ1-1 and V is TRBV28; TRBD1 might be the D (5 bases). V was trimmed by 7 bases and J by 3 bases, leaving 15 bases between them. The germline V gene has CDR1 MDHEN and CDR2 SYDVKM. CDR3 length: 14 amino acids. This chain's CDR3 is CASTPGTRHTEAFF. CDR3 bases: TGTGCCAGCACCCCAGGGACTCGGCACACTGAAGCTTTCTTT. Full variable domain (rest looked up from reference TRBV28 and TRBJ1-1): DVKVTQSSRYLVKRTGEKVFLECVQDMDHENMFWYRQDPGLGLRLIYFSYDVKMKEKGDIPEGYSVSREKKERFSLILESASTNQTSMYLCASTPGTRHTEAFFGQGTRLTVV.

The chain joins TRBV7-8 to TRBJ2-3; no definite D call. Germline CDR1 reads SGHVS; CDR2 reads FQNEAQ. V was cut by 5 bases and J by 7 bases, with 7 bases left in between. This CDR3 has 11 amino acids. CDR3 sequence reads: CASSPRHTQYF. CDR3 coding DNA: TGTGCCAGCAGCCCCCGGCATACGCAGTATTTT.

The J gene is TRBJ2-1, the V gene TRBV7-9; tentatively, D is TRBD1 or TRBD2 (7 bases each). The CDR3 length is 15 residues. In germline, CDR1 is SEHNR, CDR2 FQNEAQ (reference sequence). V was cut by 4 bases and J by 4 bases, with 14 bases left in between. As DNA, the CDR3 is TGTGCCAGCAGCTACGCAGGGGGGGAATACAATGAGCAGTTCTTC. It codes for CASSYAGGEYNEQFF.

The chain uses TRBV2 and TRBJ1-1, with D possibly TRBD1 on 6 matching bases. Germline values: CDR1 SNHLY, CDR2 FYNNEI. V gave up 9 bases and J gave up 1 base, with 12 bases separating them. The CDR3 runs to 13 residues. The CDR3 sequence is CARRTEKNTEAFF. The CDR3 DNA follows: TGTGCCAGGAGGACAGAGAAGAACACTGAAGCTTTCTTT.

The genes are TRBV16 and TRBJ2-7; D ambiguous. From germline, CDR1 is KGHSY and CDR2 FQNENV. The CDR3 covers 13 residues. The V end was cut by 0 bases, the J end by 2 bases, with 5 bases between. CDR3 sequence reads: CASSQSPAYEQYF. In DNA, the CDR3 is TGTGCCAGCAGCCAATCCCCAGCCTACGAGCAGTACTTC.

The CDR3 region is CASSLQGRDYEQYF. CDR3 DNA: TGCGCCAGCAGCTTGCAGGGTCGGGACTACGAGCAGTACTTC. This chain joins TRBV5-1 and TRBJ2-7; D could derive from TRBD1 or TRBD2 (5 bases each). From germline, CDR1 is SGHRS and CDR2 YFSETQ. Between the trimmed V and J ends, which lost 1 base and 3 bases, there was a span of 11 bases. CDR3 length: 14 amino acids.

The chain joins TRBV19 to TRBJ1-4, with D possibly matching TRBD1 (6 bases). The V end lost 6 bases, the J end lost 6 bases, and 20 bases lay between the germline ends. In germline, CDR1 is LNHDA, CDR2 SQIVND (reference sequence). The CDR3 has 16 residues. CDR3 DNA: TGTGCCAGTAGCTCCCCATTAGGGGCAGGGGATGAAAAACTGTTTTTT. Translation: CASSSPLGAGDEKLFF.

The rearrangement uses TRBV28 and TRBJ1-5; D uncertain. The ends were cut back, 3 bases at V and 7 bases at J, with 13 bases in the middle. The CDR3 spans 14 residues. Germline V CDR1 and CDR2: MDHEN, SYDVKM. The CDR3 DNA follows: TGTGCCAGCAGTTTCGACCTACCCGGGCAGCCCCAGCATTTT. Protein product: CASSFDLPGQPQHF.

This chain uses TRBV14 with TRBJ1-4; 8 bases are a match to TRBD1. Germline V gene lookup returns CDR1 SGHDN and CDR2 FVKESK. CDR3 length equals 21 residues. V was pared by 0 bases and J by 0 bases, with 15 bases of the junction left unmatched. The CDR3 protein is CASSQDRLALWGQATNEKLFF. The CDR3 DNA reads as TGTGCCAGCAGCCAAGATCGTCTGGCCTTGTGGGGACAGGCAACTAATGAAAAACTGTTTTTT.

About this clone: Other DNA sequences of this sample code for an identical CDR3. The CDR3 loop is CASSLGYGYTF. The CDR3 nucleotides are TGCGCCAGCAGCTTGGGATATGGCTACACCTTC. This chain joins TRBV5-1 and TRBJ1-2, with D unresolved. CDR3 length equals 11 residues. CDR1 is SGHRS, CDR2 YFSETQ, per germline. Trimming took off 0 bases at V and 5 bases at J, with 2 bases between the two ends.

V is TRBV7-6 and J is TRBJ2-5; D possibly corresponds to TRBD1 (5 bases). The length of the CDR3 is 16 residues. CDR1 and CDR2 from the germline V gene are SGHVS and FNYEAQ. The ends were cut back, 0 bases at V and 5 bases at J, with 16 bases in the middle. The CDR3, as DNA: TGTGCCAGCAGCTTAGCCCAGGCAGGGATGGGGGAGACCCAGTACTTC. It specifies CASSLAQAGMGETQYF. The full variable domain, with the rest looked up from reference TRBV7-6 and TRBJ2-5, is GAGVSQSPRYKVTKRGQDVALRCDPISGHVSLYWYRQALGQGPEFLTYFNYEAQQDKSGLPNDRFSAERPEGSISTLTIQRTEQRDSAMYRCASSLAQAGMGETQYFGPGTRLLVL.

V gene TRBV3-1 (or the pseudogene TRBV3-2) combines with J gene TRBJ2-5, with D hard to call. The CDR3 is made up of 13 amino acids. The V and J ends lost 0 bases and 5 bases respectively, with 7 bases between them. Germline values: CDR1 LGHDT, CDR2 YNNKEL (reference sequence). For the CDR3, the DNA is TGTGCCAGCAGCCAAGATACCTCGGAGACCCAGTACTTC. Amino acid sequence: CASSQDTSETQYF.